What follows are 20 T cell receptor beta chains derived from one specimen sequenced in a study of tumor-infiltrating lymphocytes in primary liver carcinoma. The investigators made TCR beta cDNA from about 510 ng total RNA, using a constant-region primer. Slightly modified ARM-PCR with three nested multiplex PCR rounds yielded TCR beta libraries. The study ran its first two PCR rounds for 9 to 10 cycles each, using TRBV1-TRBV30 forward primers and a C-beta reverse primer. TCRdb processed the multiplex PCR reads anew with MiXCR; each CDR3 protein has one entry. The sample has under 45,000 distinct CDR3 sequences; nearly 75% are singletons. For each extraction, RNA and DNA were obtained together from about 19-30 mg of unsorted bulk tissue. Sample: liver tumor tissue from sampling region 4. As for subset: tumor region T4, right-lateral pole. These receptors came from a man between 40 and 49 years old with primary liver carcinoma and hepatitis B virus infection.

CDR3 nucleotides: TGTGCCAGCAGTTTGGGGACGGGTGAAGCTTTCTTT. As protein: CASSLGTGEAFF. The chain has TRBV7-8 and TRBJ1-1, with D perhaps TRBD1 (5 bases). The CDR3 is 12 amino acids. Trimming stripped 6 bases from V and 7 bases from J, with 12 bases between. CDR1 and CDR2 from the germline V gene are SGHVS and FQNEAQ.

With regard to this clonotype: A read error may be the cause here, since a much bigger clone is one base away. The CDR3 DNA follows: TGTGCCAGCAGCTTAAGTAGCGGGAGGGACAATGAGCGGTTCTTC. Translation: CASSLSSGRDNERFF. This rearrangement joins TRBV7-3 to TRBJ2-1; 11 bases are a match to TRBD2. In germline, CDR1 is SGHTA, CDR2 FQGTGA. The CDR3 spans 15 residues. The whole variable domain, filled in from reference TRBV7-3 and TRBJ2-1, reads GAGVSQTPSNKVTEKGKYVELRCDPISGHTALYWYRQSLGQGPEFLIYFQGTGAADDSGLPNDRFFAVRPEGSVSTLKIQRTERGDSAVYLCASSLSSGRDNERFFGPGTRLTVL.

On this clonotype: An end of the junction does not agree with germline; a read error may underlie this. The chain couples TRBV7-8 to TRBJ1-5, with TRBD1 identical over 10 bases. From germline, CDR1 is SGHVS and CDR2 FQNEAQ. The CDR3 totals 15 residues. The CDR3 region is CARSLGTGENQPQHF. DNA of the CDR3: TGTGCCAGAAGCTTAGGGACAGGGGAGAATCAACCCCAGCATTTT.

Notes on this clonotype: Germline and junction disagree at one end, which may indicate a read error. This chain joins TRBV12-3 or TRBV12-4 and TRBJ2-1, with D perhaps TRBD2 (5 bases). The CDR3 contains 13 residues. DNA for the CDR3: TGTGCCAACAGTCCCCAACTAGGCAATGAGCAGCTCTTC. It is translated as CANSPQLGNEQLF.

In regard to this clonotype: A junction end diverges from the germline sequence, so it may reflect a read error. J is TRBJ2-3 and V is TRBV6-5; D might be TRBD1 (6 bases). Germline CDR1 and CDR2: MNHEY and SVGAGI. This CDR3 is built from 16 residues. CDR3 residues: CASSLTGTYTTDAQYF. CDR3 coding DNA: TGCGCCAGCAGTTTAACCGGGACATACACCACAGATGCGCAGTATTTT.

In the case of this clonotype: A read error may be the cause here, since a much bigger clone is one base away. The rearrangement joins TRBV7-9 to TRBJ1-4; 7 bases are a match to TRBD1. This CDR3 region has 15 residues. In germline, CDR1 is SEHNR, CDR2 FQNEAQ (reference sequence). In DNA form, the CDR3 reads TGTGTCGGCAGCGCCACAGGGGCCCCTCCAGAAAAACTGTTTTTT. The encoded protein is CVGSATGAPPEKLFF.

The gene calls are TRBV5-1 and TRBJ2-4; 9 bases are shared with TRBD1. CDR1 is SGHRS and CDR2 is YFSETQ in the germline V gene. The CDR3 covers 16 residues. CDR3 in DNA: TGCATCAGCAGCTTGGGGGCGACAGGGGGTTTTAACATTCAGTACTTC. It is translated as CISSLGATGGFNIQYF. The full variable domain, rest sourced from reference TRBV5-1 and TRBJ2-4, is KAGVTQTPRYLIKTRGQQVTLSCSPISGHRSVSWYQQTPGQGLQFLFEYFSETQRNKGNFPGRFSGRQFSNSRSEMNVSTLELGDSALYLCISSLGATGGFNIQYFGAGTRLSVL.

About this clonotype itself: Mismatch with germline at one junction end may stem from a read error. The rearrangement uses TRBV5-1 and TRBJ2-2; 7 bases agree with TRBD1. Germline V gives CDR1 SGHRS, CDR2 YFSETQ. The CDR3 is 15 amino acids. The CDR3 loop is CASSDRVPDTGELFF. CDR3 nucleotides: TGCGCCAGTAGCGACAGGGTCCCGGACACCGGGGAGTTGTTTTTT.

In regard to this clonotype: The conserved phenylalanine or tryptophan normally closing the CDR3 is absent here, so this likely arose from a read error. The chain couples TRBV11-3 to TRBJ2-3; 9 bases match TRBD2. The CDR3 runs to 16 residues. Trimming cost V 7 bases and J 6 bases; bases outside gene matches: 14. Looked up from germline, CDR1 is SGHNT and CDR2 is YENEEA. In DNA form, the CDR3 reads TGTGCCAGCAACGGCAGCCCGGCGGGAGGGGTGGATACGCAGTATCCT. Translating it yields CASNGSPAGGVDTQYP.

This clonotype was counted once. This chain links TRBV28 with TRBJ2-5, with 10 bases fitting TRBD2. CDR3 length equals 14 residues. With V trimmed by 6 bases and J by 14 bases, 15 bases remained unmatched. CDR1 and CDR2 (germline): MDHEN, SYDVKM. CDR3 bases: TGTGCCAGCAGCTCGACTAGCGGGTTTGAGACTCACTACTTC. Translating it yields CASSSTSGFETHYF.

This chain links TRBV7-9 with TRBJ2-1; no definite D call. The CDR3 spans 14 residues. The germline V and J ends were trimmed by 7 bases and 8 bases, with 18 bases remaining between them. CDR1 and CDR2 (germline): SEHNR, FQNEAQ (reference sequence). Here the CDR3 reads CASNSPRPEHEQFF. As DNA, the CDR3 is TGTGCCAGCAATTCACCCAGACCGGAGCATGAGCAGTTCTTC. Full variable domain (missing parts from reference TRBV7-9 and TRBJ2-1): DTGVSQNPRHKITKRGQNVTFRCDPISEHNRLYWYRQTLGQGPEFLTYFQNEAQLEKSRLLSDRFSAERPKGSFSTLEIQRTEQGDSAMYLCASNSPRPEHEQFFGPGTRLTVL.

This clonotype was seen ten or more times. One base away lies a much larger clone, so this may be a sequencing read error. The CDR3 DNA follows: TGTGCCATCAGTGTAGCTAGCGGGAGGGGTGGGGATGAGCGGTTCTTC. It encodes CAISVASGRGGDERFF. The chain employs TRBV10-3 and TRBJ2-1; 12 bases match TRBD2. Looked up from germline, CDR1 is ENHRY and CDR2 is SYGVKD. CDR3 length: 16 residues.

Of note for this clonotype: One end of the junction is discordant with germline, which a read error may explain. J is TRBJ2-1 and V is TRBV11-3; D not resolved. The CDR3 is 12 residues long. Germline V gives CDR1 SGHNT, CDR2 YENEEA. CDR3 amino acids: CASSLNVNEQFF. The DNA of the CDR3 is TGCGCAAGCAGCTTAAATGTCAATGAGCAGTTCTTC.

Comments on this clonotype: One junction end does not reproduce the germline sequence, and a read error may be involved. The genes are TRBV28 and TRBJ2-7; D is ambiguous. CDR1 and CDR2 from the germline V gene are MDHEN and SYDVKM. This CDR3 contains 15 residues. The DNA of the CDR3 is TGTGCCAGCAGCTCGCCCCTTATGGGTAATGACGAGGAGTACTTC. Translating it yields CASSSPLMGNDEEYF.

This clonotype was seen ten or more times. It may be a read error: a sequence one base away is much more abundant. Here the CDR3 omits its conserved ending phenylalanine or tryptophan, so a read error is the likely source. The chain links TRBV28 to TRBJ1-5, with 9 bases that match TRBD1. Germline loops: CDR1 MDHEN, CDR2 SYDVKM. Germline trimming cut 3 bases from V and 7 bases from J; bases unmatched to any gene: 4. The length of the CDR3 is 14 residues. CDR3 residues: CASSLTGGTQPQHI. The CDR3 nucleotides read TGTGCCAGCAGTTTGACAGGGGGAACGCAGCCCCAGCATATT.

The chain carries TRBV5-1 and TRBJ2-7, with TRBD2 matching over 9 bases. V dropped 2 bases and J dropped 7; count of bases not matched to a gene: 19. The CDR3 spans 18 residues. Germline CDR1 reads SGHRS; CDR2 reads YFSETQ. The CDR3 is CASSFRTSVAGGSYEQYF. In DNA, the CDR3 is TGCGCCAGCAGCTTCAGGACTAGCGTAGCTGGGGGAAGCTATGAGCAGTACTTC.

Turning to this clonotype: One end of the junction does not line up with germline, which may come from a read error. The CDR3, as DNA: TGTGCCAGCAGCTTGGGAGGACTGGAGACCCAGAACTTC. It encodes CASSLGGLETQNF. This chain joins TRBV5-6 and TRBJ2-5, with D tentatively TRBD2 (5 bases). The germline V gene has CDR1 SGHDT and CDR2 YYEEEE. This CDR3 has 13 residues.

There are a few counts of this clonotype. The rearrangement joins TRBV20-1 to TRBJ1-1; D possibly corresponds to TRBD1 (5 bases). Germline CDR1 DFQATT, CDR2 SNEGSKA (reference sequence). This CDR3 is 14 amino acids long. The V end was cut by 4 bases, the J end by 0 bases, with 12 bases between. CDR3 sequence: CSATPGRLNTEAFF. DNA for the CDR3: TGCAGTGCTACCCCAGGGCGTTTGAACACTGAAGCTTTCTTT.

The chain is built from TRBV11-1 and TRBJ2-3; D unresolved. The CDR3 contains 13 residues. Trimming pared 11 bases from V and 4 bases from J, leaving 16 bases between. CDR1 is SGHAT, CDR2 FQDESV, per germline (reference sequence). The CDR3 loop reads CARSSIRADTQYF. The CDR3 DNA sequence: TGTGCCCGTAGCTCGATCCGAGCAGATACGCAGTATTTT.

This clonotype has just one count. The chain couples TRBV6-2 or TRBV6-3 to TRBJ2-7, with D possibly TRBD1 on 5 matching bases. The CDR3 length is 14 residues. The germline CDR1 and CDR2 sequences are MNHEY and SVGEGT. Trimming took 6 bases from V and 5 from J, leaving 17 bases between them. The CDR3 spells CASRHTGVRDEQYF. In DNA, the CDR3 is TGTGCCAGCAGGCATACAGGTGTTCGGGACGAGCAGTACTTC.